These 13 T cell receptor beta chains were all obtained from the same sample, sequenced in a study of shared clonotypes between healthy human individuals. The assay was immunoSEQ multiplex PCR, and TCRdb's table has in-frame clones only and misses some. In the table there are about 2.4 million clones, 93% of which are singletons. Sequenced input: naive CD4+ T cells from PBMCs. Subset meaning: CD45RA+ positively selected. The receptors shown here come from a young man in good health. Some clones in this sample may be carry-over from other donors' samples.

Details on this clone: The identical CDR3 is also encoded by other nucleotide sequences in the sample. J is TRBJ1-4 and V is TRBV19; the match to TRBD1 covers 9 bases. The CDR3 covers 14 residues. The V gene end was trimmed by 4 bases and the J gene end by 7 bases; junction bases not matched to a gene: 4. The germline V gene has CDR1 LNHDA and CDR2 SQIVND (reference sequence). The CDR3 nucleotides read TGTGCCAGTAGTACACAGGGGGCCGTTGAAAAACTGTTTTTT. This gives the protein CASSTQGAVEKLFF. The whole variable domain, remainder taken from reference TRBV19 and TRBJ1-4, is DGGITQSPKYLFRKEGQNVTLSCEQNLNHDAMYWYRQDPGQGLRLIYYSQIVNDFQKGDIAEGYSVSREKKESFPLTVTSAQKNPTAFYLCASSTQGAVEKLFFGSGTQLSVL.

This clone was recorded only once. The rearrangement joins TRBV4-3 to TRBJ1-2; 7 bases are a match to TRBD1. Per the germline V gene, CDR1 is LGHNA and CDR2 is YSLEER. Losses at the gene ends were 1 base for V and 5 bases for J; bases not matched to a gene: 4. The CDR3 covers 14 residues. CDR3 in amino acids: CASSQGRGRYGYTF. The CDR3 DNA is TGCGCCAGCAGCCAAGGCAGGGGGAGATATGGCTACACCTTC.

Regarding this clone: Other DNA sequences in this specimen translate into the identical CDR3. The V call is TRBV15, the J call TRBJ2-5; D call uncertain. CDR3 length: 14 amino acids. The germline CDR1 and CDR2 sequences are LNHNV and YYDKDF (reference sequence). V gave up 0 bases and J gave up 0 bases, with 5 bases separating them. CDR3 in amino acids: CATSRDTYQETQYF. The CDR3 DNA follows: TGTGCCACCAGCAGAGATACCTACCAAGAGACCCAGTACTTC.

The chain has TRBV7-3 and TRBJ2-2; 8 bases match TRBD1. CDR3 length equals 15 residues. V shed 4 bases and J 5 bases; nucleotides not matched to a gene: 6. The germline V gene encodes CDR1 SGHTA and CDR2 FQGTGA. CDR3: CASSSGTGYTGELFF. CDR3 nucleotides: TGTGCCAGCAGCTCAGGGACAGGTTATACCGGGGAGCTGTTTTTT.

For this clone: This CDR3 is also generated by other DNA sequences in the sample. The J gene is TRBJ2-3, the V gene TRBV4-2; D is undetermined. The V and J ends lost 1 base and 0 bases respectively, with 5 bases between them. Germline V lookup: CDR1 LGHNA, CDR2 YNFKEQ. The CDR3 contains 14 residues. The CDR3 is CASSQVGSTDTQYF. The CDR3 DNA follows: TGTGCCAGCAGCCAAGTCGGCAGCACAGATACGCAGTATTTT.

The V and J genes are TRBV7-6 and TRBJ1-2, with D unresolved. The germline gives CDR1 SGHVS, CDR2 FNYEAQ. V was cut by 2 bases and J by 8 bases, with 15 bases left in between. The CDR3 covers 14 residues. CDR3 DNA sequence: TGTGCCAGCAGCTTAAACGAGGGATTTGGGGGCTACACCTTC. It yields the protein CASSLNEGFGGYTF.

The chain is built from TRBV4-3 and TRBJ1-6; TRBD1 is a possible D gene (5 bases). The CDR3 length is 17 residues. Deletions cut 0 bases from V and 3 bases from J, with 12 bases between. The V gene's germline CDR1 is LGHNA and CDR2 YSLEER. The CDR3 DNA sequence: TGCGCCAGCAGCCAAGATCCGGGGACGGTCTATAATTCACCCCTCCACTTT. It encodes CASSQDPGTVYNSPLHF.

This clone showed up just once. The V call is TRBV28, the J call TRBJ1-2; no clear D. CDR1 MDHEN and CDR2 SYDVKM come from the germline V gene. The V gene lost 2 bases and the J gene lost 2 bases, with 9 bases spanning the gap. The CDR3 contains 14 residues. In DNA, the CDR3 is TGTGCCAGCAGTTTAGGGATGGGGAACTATGGCTACACCTTC. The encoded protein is CASSLGMGNYGYTF.

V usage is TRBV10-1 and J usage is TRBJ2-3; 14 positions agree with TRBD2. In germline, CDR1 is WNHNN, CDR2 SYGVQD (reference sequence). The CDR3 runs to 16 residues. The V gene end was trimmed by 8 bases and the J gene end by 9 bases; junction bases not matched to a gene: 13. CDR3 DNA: TGCGCCAGCGCTCATACCGGGACTAGCGGGAGCGGGACGCAGTATTTT. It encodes CASAHTGTSGSGTQYF.

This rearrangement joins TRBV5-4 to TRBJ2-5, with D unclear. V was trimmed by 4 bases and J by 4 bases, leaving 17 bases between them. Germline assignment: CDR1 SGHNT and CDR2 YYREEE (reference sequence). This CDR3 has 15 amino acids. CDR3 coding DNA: TGTGCCAGCAGCCTTCCGACCTCCCTCCCAGAGACCCAGTACTTC. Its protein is CASSLPTSLPETQYF.

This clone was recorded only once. CDR3 coding DNA: TGTGCCAGCAGCCCACTTTTGGGGCAGTTCCCGGCCCAGTACTTC. Protein: CASSPLLGQFPAQYF. V gene TRBV7-9 combines with J gene TRBJ2-5; D possibly corresponds to TRBD1 (5 bases). This CDR3 has 15 residues. The germline gives CDR1 SEHNR, CDR2 FQNEAQ (reference sequence). V lost 5 bases and J lost 9, with 22 bases in between.

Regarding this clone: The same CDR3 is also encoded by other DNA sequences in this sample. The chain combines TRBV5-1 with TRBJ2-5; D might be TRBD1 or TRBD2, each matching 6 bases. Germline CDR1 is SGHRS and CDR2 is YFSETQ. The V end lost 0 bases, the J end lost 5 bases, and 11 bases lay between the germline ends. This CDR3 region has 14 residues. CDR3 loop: CASSLVGGSETQYF. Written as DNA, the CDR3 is TGCGCCAGCAGCTTGGTGGGGGGCTCGGAGACCCAGTACTTC.

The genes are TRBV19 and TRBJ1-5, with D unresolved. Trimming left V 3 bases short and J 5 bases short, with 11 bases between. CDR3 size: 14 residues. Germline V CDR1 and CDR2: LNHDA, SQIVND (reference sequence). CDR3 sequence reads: CASSINTRDQPQHF. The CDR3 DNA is TGTGCCAGTAGTATCAATACTCGGGATCAGCCCCAGCATTTT.